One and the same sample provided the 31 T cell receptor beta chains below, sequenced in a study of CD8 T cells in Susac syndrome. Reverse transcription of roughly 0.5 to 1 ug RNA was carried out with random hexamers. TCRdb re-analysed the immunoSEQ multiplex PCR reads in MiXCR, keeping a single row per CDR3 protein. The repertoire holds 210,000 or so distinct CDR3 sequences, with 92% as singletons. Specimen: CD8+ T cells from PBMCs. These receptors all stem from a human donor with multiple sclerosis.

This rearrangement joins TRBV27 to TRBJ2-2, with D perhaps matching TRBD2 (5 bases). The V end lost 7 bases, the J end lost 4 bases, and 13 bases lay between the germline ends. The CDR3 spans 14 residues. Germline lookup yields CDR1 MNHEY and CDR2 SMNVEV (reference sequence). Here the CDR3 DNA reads TGTGCCAGCACTCAAGGACTTCTCACCGGGGAGCTGTTTTTT. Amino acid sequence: CASTQGLLTGELFF.

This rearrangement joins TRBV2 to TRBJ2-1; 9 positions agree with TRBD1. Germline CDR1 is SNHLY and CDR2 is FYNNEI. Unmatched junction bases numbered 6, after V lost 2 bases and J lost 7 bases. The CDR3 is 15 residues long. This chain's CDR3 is CASSEWGQGMNEQFF. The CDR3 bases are TGTGCCAGCAGTGAATGGGGACAGGGTATGAATGAGCAGTTCTTC. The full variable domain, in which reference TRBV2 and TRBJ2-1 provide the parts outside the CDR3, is EPEVTQTPSHQVTQMGQEVILRCVPISNHLYFYWYRQILGQKVEFLVSFYNNEISEKSEIFDDQFSVERPDGSNFTLKIRSTKLEDSAMYFCASSEWGQGMNEQFFGPGTRLTVL.

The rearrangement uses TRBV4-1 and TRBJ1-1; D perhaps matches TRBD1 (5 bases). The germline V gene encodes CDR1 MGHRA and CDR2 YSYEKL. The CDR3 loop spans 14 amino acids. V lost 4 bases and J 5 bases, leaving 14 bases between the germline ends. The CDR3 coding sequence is TGCGCCAGCAGCCCCAATGGGGGGGGGACTGAAGCTTTCTTT. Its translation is CASSPNGGGTEAFF.

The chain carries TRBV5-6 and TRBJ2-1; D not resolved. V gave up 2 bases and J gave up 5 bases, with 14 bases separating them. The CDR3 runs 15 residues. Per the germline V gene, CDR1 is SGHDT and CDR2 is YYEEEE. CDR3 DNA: TGTGCCAGCAGCTTCGAGTGGCGGAACGACAATGAGCAGTTCTTC. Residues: CASSFEWRNDNEQFF. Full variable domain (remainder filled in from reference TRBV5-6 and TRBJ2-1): DAGVTQSPTHLIKTRGQQVTLRCSPKSGHDTVSWYQQALGQGPQFIFQYYEEEERQRGNFPDRFSGHQFPNYSSELNVNALLLGDSALYLCASSFEWRNDNEQFFGPGTRLTVL.

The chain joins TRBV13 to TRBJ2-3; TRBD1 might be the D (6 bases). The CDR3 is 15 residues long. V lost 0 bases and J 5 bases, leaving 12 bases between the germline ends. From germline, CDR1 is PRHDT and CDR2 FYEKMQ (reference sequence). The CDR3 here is CASSLGGQGRDTQYF. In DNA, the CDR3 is TGTGCCAGCAGCTTAGGGGGGCAGGGGAGAGATACGCAGTATTTT. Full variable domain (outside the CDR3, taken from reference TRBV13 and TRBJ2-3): AAGVIQSPRHLIKEKRETATLKCYPIPRHDTVYWYQQGPGQDPQFLISFYEKMQSDKGSIPDRFSAQQFSDYHSELNMSSLELGDSALYFCASSLGGQGRDTQYFGPGTRLTVL.

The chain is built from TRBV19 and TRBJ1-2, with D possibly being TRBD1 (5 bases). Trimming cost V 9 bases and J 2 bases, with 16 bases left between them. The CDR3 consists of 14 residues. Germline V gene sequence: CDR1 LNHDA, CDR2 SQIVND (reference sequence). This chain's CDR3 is CASLSGTGNYGYTF. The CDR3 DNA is TGTGCCAGCCTGTCCGGGACGGGGAACTATGGCTACACCTTC.

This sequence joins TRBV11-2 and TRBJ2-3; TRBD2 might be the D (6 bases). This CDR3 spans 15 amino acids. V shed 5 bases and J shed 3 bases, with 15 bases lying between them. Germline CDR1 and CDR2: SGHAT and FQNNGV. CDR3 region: CASSPGELATDTQYF. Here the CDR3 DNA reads TGTGCCAGCAGCCCGGGGGAGCTTGCTACAGATACGCAGTATTTT.

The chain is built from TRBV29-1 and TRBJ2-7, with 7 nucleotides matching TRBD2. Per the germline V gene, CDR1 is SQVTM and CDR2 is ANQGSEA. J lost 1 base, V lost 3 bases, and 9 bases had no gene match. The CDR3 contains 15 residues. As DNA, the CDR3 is TGCAGCGTTGATAGGCTAGCGGAGGGATCCTACGAGCAGTACTTC. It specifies CSVDRLAEGSYEQYF.

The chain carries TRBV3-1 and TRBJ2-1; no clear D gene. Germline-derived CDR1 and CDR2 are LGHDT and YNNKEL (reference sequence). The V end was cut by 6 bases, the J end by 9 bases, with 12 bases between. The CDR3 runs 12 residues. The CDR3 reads CASRKHVGEQFF. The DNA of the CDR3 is TGTGCCAGCAGAAAACACGTGGGTGAGCAGTTCTTC.

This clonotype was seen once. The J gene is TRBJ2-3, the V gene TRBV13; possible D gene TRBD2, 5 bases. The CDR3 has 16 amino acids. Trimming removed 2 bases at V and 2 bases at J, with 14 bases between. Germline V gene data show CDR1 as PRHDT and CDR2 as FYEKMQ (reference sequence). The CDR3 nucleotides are TGTGCCAGCAGCTTAAACGAGGGAGCCCCCACAGATACGCAGTATTTT. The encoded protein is CASSLNEGAPTDTQYF.

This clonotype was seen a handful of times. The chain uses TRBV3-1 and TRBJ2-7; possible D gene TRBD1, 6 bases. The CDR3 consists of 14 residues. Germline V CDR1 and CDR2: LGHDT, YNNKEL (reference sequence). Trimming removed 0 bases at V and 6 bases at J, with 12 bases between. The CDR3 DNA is TGTGCCAGCAGCCAAGATTACAGGGCGGGCGAGCAGTACTTC. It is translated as CASSQDYRAGEQYF.

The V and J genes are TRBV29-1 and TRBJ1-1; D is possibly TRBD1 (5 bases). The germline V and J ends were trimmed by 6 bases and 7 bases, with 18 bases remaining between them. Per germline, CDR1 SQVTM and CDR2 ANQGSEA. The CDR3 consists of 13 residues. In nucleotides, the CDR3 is TGCAGCGTCCTCGGTGGGGCGACCTTTGAAGCTTTCTTT. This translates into CSVLGGATFEAFF.

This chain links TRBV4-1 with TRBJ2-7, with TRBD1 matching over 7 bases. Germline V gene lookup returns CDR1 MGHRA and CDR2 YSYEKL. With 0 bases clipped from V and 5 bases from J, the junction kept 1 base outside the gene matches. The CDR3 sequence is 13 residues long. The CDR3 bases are TGCGCCAGCAGCCAAGAAGACAGGGACGAGCAGTACTTC. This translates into CASSQEDRDEQYF.

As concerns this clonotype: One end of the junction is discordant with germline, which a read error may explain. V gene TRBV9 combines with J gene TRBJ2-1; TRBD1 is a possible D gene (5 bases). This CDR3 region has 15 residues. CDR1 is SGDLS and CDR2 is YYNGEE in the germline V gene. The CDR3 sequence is CASSVGQGSHNEQFF. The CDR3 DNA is TGTGCCAGCAGCGTAGGTCAGGGCTCCCACAATGAGCAGTTCTTC.

Here the CDR3 reads CSARDWGRGGNTEAFF. The CDR3 bases are TGCAGTGCTAGAGATTGGGGCAGGGGAGGGAACACTGAAGCTTTCTTT. The chain uses TRBV20-1 and TRBJ1-1, with D maybe TRBD1 (6 bases). Trimming left V 0 bases short and J 1 base short, with 15 bases between. Germline V gives CDR1 DFQATT, CDR2 SNEGSKA (reference sequence). The CDR3 totals 16 residues.

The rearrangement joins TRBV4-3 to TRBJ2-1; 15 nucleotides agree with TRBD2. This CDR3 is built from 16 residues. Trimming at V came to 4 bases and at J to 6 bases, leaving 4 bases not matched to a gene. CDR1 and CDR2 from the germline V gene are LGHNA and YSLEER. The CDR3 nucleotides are TGCGCCAGCAGCCCGGGGACTAGCGGGAGGATCAATGAGCAGTTCTTC. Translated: CASSPGTSGRINEQFF.

This chain's CDR3 is CASSSTESSYEQYF. CDR3 in DNA: TGTGCCAGCAGCTCGACAGAGAGCTCCTACGAGCAGTACTTC. V is TRBV9 and J is TRBJ2-7; possibly TRBD1 for D (5 bases). The CDR3 sequence is 14 residues long. Trimming took 4 bases from V and 0 from J, leaving 11 bases between them. Germline V gene data show CDR1 as SGDLS and CDR2 as YYNGEE. Variable domain in full (rest from reference TRBV9 and TRBJ2-7): DSGVTQTPKHLITATGQRVTLRCSPRSGDLSVYWYQQSLDQGLQFLIQYYNGEERAKGNILERFSAQQFPDLHSELNLSSLELGDSALYFCASSSTESSYEQYFGPGTRLTVT.

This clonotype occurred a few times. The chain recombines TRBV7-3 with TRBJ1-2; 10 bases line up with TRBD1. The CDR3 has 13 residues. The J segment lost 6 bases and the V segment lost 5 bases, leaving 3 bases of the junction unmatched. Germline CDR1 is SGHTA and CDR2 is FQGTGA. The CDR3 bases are TGTGCCAGCAGCCTGGGGACAGGGGATGGCTACACCTTC. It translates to CASSLGTGDGYTF.

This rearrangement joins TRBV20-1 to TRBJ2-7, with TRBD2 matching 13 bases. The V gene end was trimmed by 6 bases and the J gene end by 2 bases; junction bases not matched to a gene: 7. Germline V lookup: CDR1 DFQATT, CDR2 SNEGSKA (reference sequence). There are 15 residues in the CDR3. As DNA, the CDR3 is TGCAGTGCAACGACTAGCGGGGGGCCGCCCTACGAGCAGTACTTC. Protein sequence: CSATTSGGPPYEQYF.

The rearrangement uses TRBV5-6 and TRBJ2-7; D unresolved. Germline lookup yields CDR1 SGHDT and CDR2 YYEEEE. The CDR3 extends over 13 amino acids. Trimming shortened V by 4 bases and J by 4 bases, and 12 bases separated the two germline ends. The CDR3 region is CASSHSPNYEQYF. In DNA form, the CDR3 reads TGTGCCAGCAGCCATTCCCCGAATTACGAGCAGTACTTC.

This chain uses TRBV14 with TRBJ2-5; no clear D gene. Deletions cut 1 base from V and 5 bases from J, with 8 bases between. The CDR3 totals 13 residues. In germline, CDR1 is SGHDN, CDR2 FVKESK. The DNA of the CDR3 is TGTGCCAGCAGCCAAGTAATGGGGGAGACCCAGTACTTC. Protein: CASSQVMGETQYF.

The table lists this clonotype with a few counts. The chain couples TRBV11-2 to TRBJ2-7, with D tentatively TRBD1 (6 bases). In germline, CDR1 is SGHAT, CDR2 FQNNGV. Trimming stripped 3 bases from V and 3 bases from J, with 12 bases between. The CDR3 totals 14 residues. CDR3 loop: CASSFMGALYEQYF. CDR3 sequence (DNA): TGTGCCAGCAGCTTTATGGGGGCCCTCTACGAGCAGTACTTC.

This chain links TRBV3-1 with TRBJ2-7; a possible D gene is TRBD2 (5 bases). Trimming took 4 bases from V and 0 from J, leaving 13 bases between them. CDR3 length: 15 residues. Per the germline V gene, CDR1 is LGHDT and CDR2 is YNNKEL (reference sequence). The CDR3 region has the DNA TGTGCCAGCAGCCTCCTAATGGGGAGCTCCTACGAGCAGTACTTC. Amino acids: CASSLLMGSSYEQYF.

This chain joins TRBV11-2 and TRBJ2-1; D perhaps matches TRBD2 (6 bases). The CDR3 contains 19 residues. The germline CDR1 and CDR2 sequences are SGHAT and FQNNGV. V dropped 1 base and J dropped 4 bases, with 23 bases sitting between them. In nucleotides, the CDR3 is TGTGCCAGCAGCTTAGCGGGGACTTTTCAGAGCAGACTTTACAATGAGCAGTTCTTC. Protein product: CASSLAGTFQSRLYNEQFF.

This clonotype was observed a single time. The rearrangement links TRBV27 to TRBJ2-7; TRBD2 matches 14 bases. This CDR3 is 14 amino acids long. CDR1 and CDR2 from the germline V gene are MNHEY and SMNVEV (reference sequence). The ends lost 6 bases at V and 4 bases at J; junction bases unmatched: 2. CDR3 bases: TGTGCCAGCAGGGGACTAGCGGGGGTTTACGAGCAGTACTTC. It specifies CASRGLAGVYEQYF.

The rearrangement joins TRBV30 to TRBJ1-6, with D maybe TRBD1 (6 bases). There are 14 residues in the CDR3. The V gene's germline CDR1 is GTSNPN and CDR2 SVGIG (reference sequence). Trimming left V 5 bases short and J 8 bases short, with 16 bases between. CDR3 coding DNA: TGTGCCTGGGGCGAGACAGGCGGGTATTCACCCCTCCACTTT. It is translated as CAWGETGGYSPLHF.

DNA for the CDR3: TGTGCCAGCAGTGGAGAACAGGTCTTGGAAGATACGCAGTATTTT. This encodes CASSGEQVLEDTQYF. The chain is built from TRBV25-1 and TRBJ2-3, with D perhaps matching TRBD1 (5 bases). V was cut by 4 bases and J by 5 bases, with 16 bases left in between. CDR3 length: 15 residues. The germline V gene encodes CDR1 MGHDK and CDR2 SYGVNS.

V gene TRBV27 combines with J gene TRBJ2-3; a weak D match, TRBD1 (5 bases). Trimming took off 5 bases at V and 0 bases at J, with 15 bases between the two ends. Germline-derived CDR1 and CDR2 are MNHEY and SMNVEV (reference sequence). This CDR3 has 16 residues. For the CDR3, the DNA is TGTGCCAGCAGTGCAGTCCTAGGGGTCAGCACAGATACGCAGTATTTT. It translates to CASSAVLGVSTDTQYF.

The CDR3 bases are TGTGCCAGTAGCGACTACCGGGACCCCTCCTACGAGCAGTACTTC. Translating it yields CASSDYRDPSYEQYF. V is TRBV19 and J is TRBJ2-7, with D perhaps given as TRBD1 or TRBD2 (5 bases each). The ends were cut back, 6 bases at V and 0 bases at J, with 15 bases in the middle. Germline CDR1 and CDR2: LNHDA and SQIVND (reference sequence). This CDR3 comprises 15 residues.

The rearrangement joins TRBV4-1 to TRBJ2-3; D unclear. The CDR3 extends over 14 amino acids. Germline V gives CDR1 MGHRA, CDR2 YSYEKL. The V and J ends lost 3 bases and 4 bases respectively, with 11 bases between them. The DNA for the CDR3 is TGCGCCAGCAGCCATGGACCCCGGGCAGATACGCAGTATTTT. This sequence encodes CASSHGPRADTQYF.

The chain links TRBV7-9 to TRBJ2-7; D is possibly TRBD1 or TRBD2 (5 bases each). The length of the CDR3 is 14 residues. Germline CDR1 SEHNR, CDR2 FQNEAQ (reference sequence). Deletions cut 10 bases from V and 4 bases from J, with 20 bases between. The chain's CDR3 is CAIETRDGQYEQYF. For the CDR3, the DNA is TGTGCCATCGAGACACGGGACGGACAATACGAGCAGTACTTC.